This T cell receptor beta chain was observed in a study of blood T cell repertoires in COVID-19. In the study overall: The United States, Italy and Spain supplied acute and convalescent COVID-19 samples. The analysed material was cDNA or gDNA that came from T cells, B-cell-depleted T cells, or PBMCs.

This clone was seen only once. The CDR3 runs to 16 residues. Per the germline V gene, CDR1 is SGHKS and CDR2 is YYEKEE (reference sequence). The germline V and J ends were trimmed by 0 bases and 1 base, with 13 bases remaining between them. Original processing methods: Counts of nucleated cells, estimated from reference gene primer amplification, were obtained. Data came from immunoSEQ multiplex PCR; TCRdb stores just in-frame clones and leaves some out. That table gives V, J and clone size, and the DNA gave D and trimming. Of fewer than 250,000 clones listed, about four fifths are singletons. The chain recombines TRBV5-5 with TRBJ1-1; D unclear. The receptor's source is a woman aged 55-70 years with COVID-19, enrolled during active disease. Sequencing was done on a sample of peripheral blood. The CDR3 is CASSLGFRYPNTEAFF. CDR3 bases: TGTGCCAGCAGCTTGGGGTTCCGGTATCCGAACACTGAAGCTTTCTTT.